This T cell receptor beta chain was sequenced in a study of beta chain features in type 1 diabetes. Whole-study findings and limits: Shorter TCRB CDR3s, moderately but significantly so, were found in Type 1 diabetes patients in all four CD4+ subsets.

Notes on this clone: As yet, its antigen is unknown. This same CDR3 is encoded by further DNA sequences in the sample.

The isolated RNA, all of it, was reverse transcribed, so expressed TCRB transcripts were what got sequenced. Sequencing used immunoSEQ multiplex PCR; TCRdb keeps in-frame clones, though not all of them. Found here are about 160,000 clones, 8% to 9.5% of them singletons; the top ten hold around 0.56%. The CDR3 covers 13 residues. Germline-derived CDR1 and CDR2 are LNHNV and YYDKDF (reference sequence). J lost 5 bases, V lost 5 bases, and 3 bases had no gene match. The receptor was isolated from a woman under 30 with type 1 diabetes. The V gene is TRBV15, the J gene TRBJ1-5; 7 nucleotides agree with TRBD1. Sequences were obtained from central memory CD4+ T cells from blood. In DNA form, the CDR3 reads TGTGCCACCAGCGGTACAGGGGATCAGCCCCAGCATTTT. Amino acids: CATSGTGDQPQHF.